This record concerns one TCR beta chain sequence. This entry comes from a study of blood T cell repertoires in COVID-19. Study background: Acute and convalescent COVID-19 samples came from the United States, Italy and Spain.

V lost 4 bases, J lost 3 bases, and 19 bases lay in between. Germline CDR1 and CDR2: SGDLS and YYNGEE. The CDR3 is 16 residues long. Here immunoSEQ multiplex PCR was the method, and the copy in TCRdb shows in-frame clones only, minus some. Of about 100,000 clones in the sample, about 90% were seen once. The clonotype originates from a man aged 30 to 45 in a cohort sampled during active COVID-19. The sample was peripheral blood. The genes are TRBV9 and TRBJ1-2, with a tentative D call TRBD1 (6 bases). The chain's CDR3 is CASSLTTGRLDYGYTF. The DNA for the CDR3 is TGTGCCAGCAGCCTTACAACAGGGCGGCTAGACTATGGCTACACCTTC.